The entry below gives a single T cell receptor (beta chain) sequence along with its context. The record originates from a study of shared clonotypes between healthy human individuals. On the study more broadly: Three plates each covered CD4 naive and memory; CD8 naive two, CD8 memory one.

Partitioning of CD4+ cells yielded a CD45RA+ naive subset and a CD45RA-negative memory subset. Trimming cost V 2 bases and J 4 bases; bases outside gene matches: 6. This CDR3 contains 16 residues. Germline V gene data show CDR1 as KGHSH and CDR2 as LQKENI. Data came from immunoSEQ multiplex PCR; TCRdb stores just in-frame clones and leaves some out. The table records about 1.1 million clones, around 82% of them present only once. The chain uses TRBV18 and TRBJ1-4; 8 bases are a match to TRBD1. Sequenced input: memory CD4+ T cells from PBMCs. Documented subset: CD45RA-negative fraction. The origin of this receptor is a man in his late teens or twenties in good health. Some clones in this sample may be carry-over from other donors' samples. The CDR3 DNA reads as TGTGCCAGCTCACCAACGGGGACAGGCAATAATGAAAAACTGTTTTTT. Protein: CASSPTGTGNNEKLFF.